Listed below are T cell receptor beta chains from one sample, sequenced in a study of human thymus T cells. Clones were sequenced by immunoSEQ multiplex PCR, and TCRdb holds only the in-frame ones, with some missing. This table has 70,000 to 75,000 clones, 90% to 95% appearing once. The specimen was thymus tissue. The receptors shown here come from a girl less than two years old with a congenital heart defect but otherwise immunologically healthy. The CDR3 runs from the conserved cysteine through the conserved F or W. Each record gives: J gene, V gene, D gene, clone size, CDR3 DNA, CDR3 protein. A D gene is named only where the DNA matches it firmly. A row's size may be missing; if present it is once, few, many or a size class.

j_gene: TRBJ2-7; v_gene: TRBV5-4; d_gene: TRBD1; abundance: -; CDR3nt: TGTGCCAGCAGCTTGGGGACAGGGGGCTACGAGCAGTACTTC; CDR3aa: CASSLGTGGYEQYF
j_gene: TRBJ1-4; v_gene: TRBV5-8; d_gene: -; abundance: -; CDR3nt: TGTGCCAGCAGCTTGGAACGGGAGATTTACAATGAAAAACTGTTTTTT; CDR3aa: CASSLEREIYNEKLFF
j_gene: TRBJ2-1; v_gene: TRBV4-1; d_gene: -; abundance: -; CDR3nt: TGCGCCAGCAGCCTCCGGGACCACTACAATGAGCAGTTCTTC; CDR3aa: CASSLRDHYNEQFF
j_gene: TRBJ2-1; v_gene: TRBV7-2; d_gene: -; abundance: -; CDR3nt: TGTGCCAGCAGCTCCCGGGCCCTAGGGCAGTTCTTC; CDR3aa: CASSSRALGQFF
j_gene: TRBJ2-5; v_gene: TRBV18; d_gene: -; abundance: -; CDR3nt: TGTGCCAGCTCACCGGTTAGGGCAAAAATTAAAGAGACCCAGTACTTC; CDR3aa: CASSPVRAKIKETQYF
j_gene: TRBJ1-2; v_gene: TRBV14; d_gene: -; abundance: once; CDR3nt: TGTGCCAGCAGCCAAGAGAACCAGGGAGTCGGCGACTATGGCTACACCTTC; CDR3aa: CASSQENQGVGDYGYTF
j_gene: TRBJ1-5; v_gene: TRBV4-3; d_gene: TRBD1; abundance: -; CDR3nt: TGCGCCAGCAGCCAAGAAGTTCCGGGACAGGCAAAAAATAGCAATCAGCCCCAGCATTTT; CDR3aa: CASSQEVPGQAKNSNQPQHF
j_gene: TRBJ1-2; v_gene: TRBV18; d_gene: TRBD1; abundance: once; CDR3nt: TGTGCCAGCTCGCCGGGACAGGGCTATGGCTACACCTTC; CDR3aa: CASSPGQGYGYTF
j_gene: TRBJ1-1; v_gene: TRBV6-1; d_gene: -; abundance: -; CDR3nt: TGTGCCAGCAGTGAAGGGGTCGGGGACACTGAAGCTTTCTTT; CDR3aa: CASSEGVGDTEAFF
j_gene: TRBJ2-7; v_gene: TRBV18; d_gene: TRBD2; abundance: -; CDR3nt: TGTGCCAGCTCACCACCTGCGAGGGAGGGAATCTACGAGCAGTACTTC; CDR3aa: CASSPPAREGIYEQYF
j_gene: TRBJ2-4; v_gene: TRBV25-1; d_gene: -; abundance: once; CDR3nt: TGTGCCAGTAAGTTTAAGGGAAACATTCAGTACTTC; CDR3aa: CASKFKGNIQYF
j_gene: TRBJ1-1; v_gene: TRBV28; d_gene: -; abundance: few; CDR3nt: TGTGCCAGCAGTTTATTGGACAGTACTGAAGCTTTCTTT; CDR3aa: CASSLLDSTEAFF
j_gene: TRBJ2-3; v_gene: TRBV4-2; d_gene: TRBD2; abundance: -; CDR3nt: TGTGCCAGCAGCCAAGATCTACTTAGCGGGCTAAGCACAGATACGCAGTATTTT; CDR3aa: CASSQDLLSGLSTDTQYF
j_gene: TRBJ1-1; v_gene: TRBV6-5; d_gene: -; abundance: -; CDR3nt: TGTGCCAGCAGAGTACAGGGAGGGGGATCTGAAGCTTTCTTT; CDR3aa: CASRVQGGGSEAFF
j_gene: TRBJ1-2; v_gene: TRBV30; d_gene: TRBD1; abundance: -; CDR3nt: TGTGCCTGGCGCCCGACAGGGGGCGCCTATGGCTACACCTTC; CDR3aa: CAWRPTGGAYGYTF
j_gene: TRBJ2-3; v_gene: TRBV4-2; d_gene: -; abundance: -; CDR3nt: TGTGCCAGCAGCCAAGATGCGAGCTACATCATTACTGGAAGCACAGATACGCAGTATTTT; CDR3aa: CASSQDASYIITGSTDTQYF
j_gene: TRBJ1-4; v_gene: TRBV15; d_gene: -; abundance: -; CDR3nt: TGTGCCACCAGCACCGAATGGACAGTTTTTAATGAAAAACTGTTTTTT; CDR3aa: CATSTEWTVFNEKLFF
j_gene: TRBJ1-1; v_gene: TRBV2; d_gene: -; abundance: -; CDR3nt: TGTGCCAGCCCCCTACCAACACCGGGACACCAGAACACTGAAGCTTTCTTT; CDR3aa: CASPLPTPGHQNTEAFF
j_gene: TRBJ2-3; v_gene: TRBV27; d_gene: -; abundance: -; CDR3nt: TGTGCCAGCAGTTTATTCGGCGCAGGGGCTACCTCGTCGGGGTTGGCAGATACGCAGTATTTT; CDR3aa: CASSLFGAGATSSGLADTQYF
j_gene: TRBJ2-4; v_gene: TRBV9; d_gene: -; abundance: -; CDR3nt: TGTGCCAGCAGCGTAGGTTCCGTGGGAACTAAAAACATTCAGTACTTC; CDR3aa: CASSVGSVGTKNIQYF
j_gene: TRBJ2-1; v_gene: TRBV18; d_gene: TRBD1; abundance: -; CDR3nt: TGTGCCAGCTCACCCCGGGGGACAGGGGTGTTCTTC; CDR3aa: CASSPRGTGVFF
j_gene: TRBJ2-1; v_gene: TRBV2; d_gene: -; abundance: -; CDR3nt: TGTGCCAGCCCCAATAAGCTAGCGAGTCACCACTCCTACAATGAGCAGTTCTTC; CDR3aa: CASPNKLASHHSYNEQFF
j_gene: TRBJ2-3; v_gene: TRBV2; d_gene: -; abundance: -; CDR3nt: TGTGCCAGCAGTAGAACAGATACGCAGTATTTT; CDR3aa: CASSRTDTQYF
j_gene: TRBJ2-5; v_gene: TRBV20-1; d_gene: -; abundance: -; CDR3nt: TGCAGTGCTAGAGAGGTGGAGACCCAGTACTTC; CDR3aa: CSAREVETQYF
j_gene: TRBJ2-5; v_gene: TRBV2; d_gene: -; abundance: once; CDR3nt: TGTGCCAGCAGTGAACCCCCTGGGCAAGAGACCCAGTACTTC; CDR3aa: CASSEPPGQETQYF
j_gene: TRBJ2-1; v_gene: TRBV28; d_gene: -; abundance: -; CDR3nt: TGTGCCAGCAGGCGCGGGCGGGACTACAATGAGCAGTTCTTC; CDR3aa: CASRRGRDYNEQFF
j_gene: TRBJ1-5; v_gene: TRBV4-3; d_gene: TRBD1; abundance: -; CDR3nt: TGCGCCAGCAGCCAAGATCTTGAGGGATACAGGGGAAATCAGCCCCAGCATTTT; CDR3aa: CASSQDLEGYRGNQPQHF
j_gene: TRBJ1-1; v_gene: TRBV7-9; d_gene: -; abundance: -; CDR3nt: TGTGCCAGCAGCAGGACAGAGCCCGGGGCTGAAGCTTTCTTT; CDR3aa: CASSRTEPGAEAFF
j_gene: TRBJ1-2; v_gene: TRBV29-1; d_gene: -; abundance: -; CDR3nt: TGCAGCGTTGCCCTGGGGAGCTATGGCTACACCTTC; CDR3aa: CSVALGSYGYTF
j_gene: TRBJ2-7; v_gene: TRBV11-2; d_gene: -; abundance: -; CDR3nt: TGTGCCAGCAGCCAACAGGGAAGCGAGCAGTACTTC; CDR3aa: CASSQQGSEQYF
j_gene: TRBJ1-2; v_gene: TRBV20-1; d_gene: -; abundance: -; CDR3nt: TGCAGGGGAAGGAATGCCTATGGCTACACCTTC; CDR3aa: CRGRNAYGYTF
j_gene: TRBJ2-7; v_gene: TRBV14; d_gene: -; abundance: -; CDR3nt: TGTGCCAGCAGCCGCCGGGAGCTTGTTTACGAGCAGTACTTC; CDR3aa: CASSRRELVYEQYF
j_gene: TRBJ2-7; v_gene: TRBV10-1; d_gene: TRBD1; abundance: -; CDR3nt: TGCGCCACCTCGGGACAGGGGGACTACGAGCAGTACTTC; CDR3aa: CATSGQGDYEQYF
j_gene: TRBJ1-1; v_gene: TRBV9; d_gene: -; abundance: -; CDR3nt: TGTGCCAGCAGGACCTACAAGGGAATGAACACTGAAGCTTTCTTT; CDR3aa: CASRTYKGMNTEAFF
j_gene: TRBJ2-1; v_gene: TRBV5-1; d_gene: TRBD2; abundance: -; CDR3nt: TGCGCCAGCCGCACCGCTACTAGCGGCTCCTACAATGAGCAGTTCTTC; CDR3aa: CASRTATSGSYNEQFF
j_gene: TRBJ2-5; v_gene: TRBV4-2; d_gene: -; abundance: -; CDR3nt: TGTGCCAGCAGCCAAGATCGCAAGTGTTGTAGGCTCCCTCGGACCCAGTACTTC; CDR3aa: CASSQDRKCCRLPRTQYF
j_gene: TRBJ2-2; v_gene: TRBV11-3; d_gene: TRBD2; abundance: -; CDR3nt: TGTGCCAGCAGCTCCCCACCCCGGGAGGGCCGAAGAGGTGGCGGGGAGCTGTTTTTT; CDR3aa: CASSSPPREGRRGGGELFF
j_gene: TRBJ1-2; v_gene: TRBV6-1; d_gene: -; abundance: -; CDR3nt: TGTGCCAGCAGTCCGACAGAGAACTATGGCTACACCTTC; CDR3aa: CASSPTENYGYTF
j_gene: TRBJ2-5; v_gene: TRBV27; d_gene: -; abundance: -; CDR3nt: TGTGCCAGCAGTGTAAGATCCCATCGAGAGACCCAGTACTTC; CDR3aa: CASSVRSHRETQYF
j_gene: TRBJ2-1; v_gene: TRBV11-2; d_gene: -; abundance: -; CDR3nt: TGTGCCAGCAGCCGAGCGGGTGAGCAGTTCTTC; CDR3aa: CASSRAGEQFF
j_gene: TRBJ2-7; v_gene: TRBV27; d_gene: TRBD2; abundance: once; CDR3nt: TGTGCCAGCTGGGGTAAAGGTTTCGCGGGAGTCGGCGGGCGGCCCGAGCAGTACTTC; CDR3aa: CASWGKGFAGVGGRPEQYF
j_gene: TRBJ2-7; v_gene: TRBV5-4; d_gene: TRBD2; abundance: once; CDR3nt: TGTGCCAGCAGCCCAAGCGGTGGGACTAGCGTAAAACTCTCCTACGAGCAGTACTTC; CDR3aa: CASSPSGGTSVKLSYEQYF
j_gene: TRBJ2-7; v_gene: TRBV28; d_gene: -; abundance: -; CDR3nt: TGTGCCAGCAGTTTGAAGTCTTTTCGTAGTAAGCAGTACTTC; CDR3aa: CASSLKSFRSKQYF
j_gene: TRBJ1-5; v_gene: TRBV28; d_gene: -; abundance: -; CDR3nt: TGTGCCAGCAGTATCAGGGACGATAGCAATCAGCCCCAGCATTTT; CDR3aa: CASSIRDDSNQPQHF
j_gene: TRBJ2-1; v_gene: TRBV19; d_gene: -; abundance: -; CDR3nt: TGTGCCAGTAGTATCTCAAACTACAATGAGCAGTTCTTC; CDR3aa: CASSISNYNEQFF
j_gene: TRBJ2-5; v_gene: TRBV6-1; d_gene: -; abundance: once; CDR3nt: TGTGCCAGCAGTGAACCCCGGGTGGAGGGTCACCAAGAGACCCAGTACTTC; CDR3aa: CASSEPRVEGHQETQYF
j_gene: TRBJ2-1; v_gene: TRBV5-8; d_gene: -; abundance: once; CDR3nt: TGTGCCAGCAGCTTGTCCCCCAACAATGAGCAGTTCTTC; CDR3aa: CASSLSPNNEQFF
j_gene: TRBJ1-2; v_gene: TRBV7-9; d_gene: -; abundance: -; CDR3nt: TGTGCCAGCAGCTTACTACAGAACCAACCTTATGGCTACACCTTC; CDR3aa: CASSLLQNQPYGYTF
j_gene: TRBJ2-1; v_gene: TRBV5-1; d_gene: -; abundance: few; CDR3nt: TGCGCCAGCAGCTTCAACAATGAGCAGTTCTTC; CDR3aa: CASSFNNEQFF
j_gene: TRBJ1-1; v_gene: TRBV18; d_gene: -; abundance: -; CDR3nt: TGTGCCAGCTCACCAAACCCTACCACTTATTTAACTGAAGCTTTCTTT; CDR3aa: CASSPNPTTYLTEAFF
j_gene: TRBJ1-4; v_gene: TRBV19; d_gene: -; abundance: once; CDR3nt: TGTGCCAGTGTCAGCGAGGGCAGGGGAGGAGAAAAACTGTTTTTT; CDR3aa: CASVSEGRGGEKLFF